The following is a TCR beta chain sequence with its context. Antigen specificity is unknown. This sample was included in a study of T cell repertoires in cytomegalovirus infection. As for the study in general: CMV infection and matching HLA type were both indicated by public TCR beta signatures.

A single record per CDR3 protein comes from TCRdb applying MiXCR to the reads. The sample shows 150,000 or so distinct CDR3 sequences, about a quarter of them seen only once. The V gene's germline CDR1 is SGHRS and CDR2 YFSETQ. V was trimmed by 1 base and J by 5 bases, leaving 7 bases between them. The CDR3 spans 12 residues. Overall study findings and caveats: It was HLA-C-restricted CMV-specific TCR beta clonotypes that dominated the response ex vivo.

The sample was PBMCs. This clonotype was obtained from a human donor in good health (CMV status not recorded). Some clones in this sample may be carry-over from other donors' samples. This sequence joins TRBV5-1 and TRBJ2-7; maybe TRBD2 (6 bases). CDR3 in amino acids: CASSLTSHEQYF. CDR3 bases: TGCGCCAGCAGCTTGACTAGCCACGAGCAGTACTTC.